The entry below describes one TCR beta chain. Sequenced material consisted of expressed TCRB transcripts (all of the isolated RNA was reverse transcribed). Here immunoSEQ multiplex PCR was the method, and the copy in TCRdb shows in-frame clones only, minus some. The profile shows roughly 310,000 clones, approximately 10% of them singletons. The CDR3 is made up of 13 amino acids. Per the germline V gene, CDR1 is SNHLY and CDR2 is FYNNEI. Trimming cost V 8 bases and J 1 base; bases outside gene matches: 5. The sample is drawn from a study of beta chain features in type 1 diabetes. The clonotype comes from a woman between 25 and 40 years old in good health. Sequencing used naive CD4+ T cells from blood. The chain is built from TRBV2 and TRBJ2-7; 7 bases align to TRBD1. The CDR3 DNA reads as TGTGCCAGCTCCCGGGACAGATCCTACGAGCAGTACTTC. Translation gives CASSRDRSYEQYF.